The T cell receptor beta chain under discussion was sequenced for a study of identical twins. Study-level findings and limits: Out-of-frame sharing of TCR alpha in monozygotic twins was underestimated by models.

With V trimmed by 2 bases and J by 0 bases, 8 bases remained unmatched. CDR3 length: 19 amino acids. The germline CDR1 and CDR2 sequences are SGHRS and YFSETQ. TCRdb itself ran the 5' RACE reads through MiXCR, one entry per CDR3 protein. The sample lists roughly 690,000 distinct CDR3 sequences, around 6% occurring once. This clonotype was seen only a few times. Its antigen is still unknown. The rearrangement uses TRBV5-1 and TRBJ2-2; 12 nucleotides match TRBD2. The source material was naive T cells sorted from blood. This TCR was sampled from a man younger than 30 in good health. CDR3 nucleotide sequence: TGCGCCAGCAGCTTACCCCGGACTAGCGGGACTTCGAACACCGGGGAGCTGTTTTTT. This gives the protein CASSLPRTSGTSNTGELFF.